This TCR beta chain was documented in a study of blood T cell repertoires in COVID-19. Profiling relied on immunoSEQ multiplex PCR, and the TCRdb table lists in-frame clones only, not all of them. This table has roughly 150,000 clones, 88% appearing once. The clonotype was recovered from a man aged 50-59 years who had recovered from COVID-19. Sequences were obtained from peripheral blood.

CDR3 region: CASSSTGVLGYTF. The DNA for the CDR3 is TGTGCCAGCAGTTCAACAGGAGTCCTTGGCTACACCTTC. This chain connects TRBV12-3 or TRBV12-4 to TRBJ1-2, with a possible D match to TRBD1 (5 bases). Trimming left V 4 bases short and J 7 bases short, with 13 bases between. The CDR3 covers 13 residues.